The entry that follows covers one T cell receptor beta chain sequence. The sample belongs to a study of blood T cell repertoires in COVID-19. The wider study: Sites in the United States, Italy and Spain provided acute and convalescent COVID-19 samples. T cells, B-cell-depleted T cells, or PBMCs supplied cDNA or gDNA.

In the authors' workflow: Using reference gene primer amplification, nucleated cell counts were estimated. The table came from immunoSEQ multiplex PCR; TCRdb's copy has only in-frame clones and leaves some out. V, J and clone size were drawn from that table, and D and trimming were deduced from the DNA. The repertoire holds 130,000 or so clones, over 65% seen once, with roughly 17% in the top ten. The V gene end was trimmed by 4 bases and the J gene end by 4 bases; junction bases not matched to a gene: 11. Germline V gene lookup returns CDR1 SGHNT and CDR2 YYREEE (reference sequence). The CDR3 contains 15 residues.

Sequencing used peripheral blood. The chain combines TRBV5-4 with TRBJ2-7; 7 bases align to TRBD1. This clonotype originated in a man aged 50-59 years with acute or convalescent COVID-19. The DNA of the CDR3 is TGTGCCAGCAGCGCAGGGGGACAGACCAATTACGAGCAGTACGTC. This translates into CASSAGGQTNYEQYV.